This T cell receptor beta chain was found in a study of cytomegalovirus exposure and HLA in healthy donors (dated by TCRdb to 2017 to 2019). Regarding the study in general: An earlier analysis of 587 of the donors reported about 250 Gb of sequence data and roughly 100 million unique TCR beta sequences from about 200 million T cells. Typing coverage differed by locus: A, B, C, DRB1 and DQB1 were typed in about 620-640 donors, DQA1 in about 500, DPA1 in 600 to 610, and DPB1 in approximately 450. A later analysis re-examined previously published TCR beta repertoires from around 670 donors and added high-resolution HLA genotyping to investigate patterns of TCR occurrence. Every discovery cohort repertoire had been produced on one sequencing platform. The study was designed to test whether signatures of past pathogen exposure could be identified by cataloging public T cell receptors. Alongside the repertoire data, information on donor age, sex, ethnicity and CMV serostatus was compiled. The study profiled the T cell repertoires of 550 to 700 subjects by immunosequencing and related them to cytomegalovirus serostatus. HLA typing included class I and class II loci at four-digit resolution. High-throughput TCR immunosequencing, statistical association of individual TCRs with disease status, and machine learning were combined to predict cytomegalovirus infection status. In an earlier analysis of more than 550 of the donors, high-throughput TCR beta sequencing was used to judge whether each TCR beta V gene segment behaved as functional or pseudogenic. Five DR-DQ haplotypes were handled as single units for association and clustering, since linkage in the cohort was strong. Along with the 666-subject first cohort, a separate validation cohort of over 90 different subjects was used. About 300 gigabases of sequencing data and some 85 million unique TCR sequences were included in an early release covering roughly 600 HLA-typed donors. A later genetic analysis took genome-wide SNP genotypes for about 55% of the 666 donors and used that subset as a discovery cohort. Of the approximately 400 genotyped donors, 70% to 90% were placed in the genetic ancestry cluster associated with self-reported Caucasian donors. In the later analysis, no new phenotypic data were used to find candidate immune exposures; instead, reliance was placed on TCR beta sequences and their occurrence across donors. Among a few hundred genotyped donors of the cohort, an average of approximately 240,000 unique TCR beta nucleotide sequences were sequenced per donor, about a sixth of them non-productive.

This clone was seen more than once but under ten times. The clone's antigen remains unknown. Base qualities are missing; no much larger clone stands one base away. What the authors observed across the whole study: Assigning TCR associations to individual alleles was difficult when HLA alleles, especially DR and DQ, strongly co-occurred. Because some donors lacked HLA typing at each locus, the association tests relied only on the typed subset. Three of the identified cytomegalovirus-associated TCR beta chains were confirmed in vitro to be specific for cytomegalovirus antigens. In a later genetic analysis, a missense DCLRE1C variant was associated with V-gene and J-gene trimming of TCR beta chains, and the association was replicated in an independent cohort. Broadly in line with IMGT annotations, most TCR beta V segments showed up in productive rearrangements about 87% or about 30% of the time in an earlier analysis of several hundred of the donors. In both the original and validation cohorts, the classifier was reported to diagnose cytomegalovirus status with high specificity and sensitivity. In a later analysis, 16,951 TCR beta sequences were associated with specific HLA alleles at a false discovery rate of 0.05. Some 16 rarely observed V segments, including chromosome 9 orphons, were excluded from the earlier analysis of approximately 500 of the donors because counts were too low. According to a later analysis, TCR association rates differed among HLA loci, with DRB1 alleles showing the most associated TCRs and HLA-C alleles showing the fewest. For the cohort, immune exposure information was limited to CMV serostatus. A total of 150 to 200 TCR beta chains were listed by the study as associated with cytomegalovirus. In a later analysis, several top co-occurrence clusters were reported to appear linked to parvovirus B19, influenza, CMV and Epstein-Barr virus. A later genetic analysis reported fewer N-insertions in productive TCRs among donors in an Asian-associated ancestry cluster than the roughly 700-donor mean. Compared with equally common non-associated chains, HLA-associated TCR beta chains in a later analysis were more clonally expanded and had lower generation probabilities. In a later analysis, most CMV-associated TCR beta chains were found to appear HLA-restricted, with HLA associations seemingly driven largely by CMV exposure. Most TCR sequences were seen in very few donors, while some public TCRs were found in many individuals. This cohort had only TCR beta chains sequenced, and the lack of alpha or paired-chain data limited which features could be detected. The presence/absence analyses assumed that sequencing depth was roughly uniform across donors, and that assumption may not be true. A cluster of highly shared sequence variants was judged likely to represent a technical artifact of the sequencing pipeline. A further reported finding was that TCR beta sequences accurately predicted the HLA-A and HLA-B alleles for most subjects in the first cohort. Some IMGT-functional V segments, including TRBV6-2 and TRBV6-3, could not be distinguished by the 87-base-pair reads and were therefore excluded. It was suggested by the authors that the approach could potentially be generalized to other disease states and immunological phenotypes. Correlated functional status among segregating V segments might be attributable to linkage disequilibrium, but an unknown experimental factor could not be ruled out.

The cohort consisted of some 670 healthy bone marrow donors. Cohort members were all nominally healthy when sampled, although unrecorded immune exposures were likely present. The donor was CMV seronegative and was included in the group of 352 seronegative cohort members. A peripheral blood sample was provided by each donor, and peripheral blood mononuclear cells were used for TCR beta sequencing. Genomic DNA extraction from the blood cell samples was performed with the Qiagen DNeasy Blood Extraction Kit. Preparation of the library involved the immunoSEQ multiplex PCR assay. For the multiplex PCR, a mixture combining 60 forward primers for TCR Vbeta segments and 13 reverse primers for TCR Jbeta segments was used. The CDR3 region of rearranged TCR beta genes was amplified from genomic DNA by a multiplex PCR assay. Amplified TCR beta libraries were sequenced as 87-base-pair reads on the Illumina HiSeq System. Per the authors' processing: In a later analysis, approximately 74 million unique TCR beta chains were counted across the 500 to 850 repertoires, and approximately 11 million of these chains were shared by at least two donors. Raw reads were error-corrected and collapsed into unique sequences with a nearest-neighbor algorithm that merged closely related sequences to remove PCR and sequencing errors. V, D and J gene segments were assigned by aligning CDR3 sequences to IMGT reference sequences. For a sequence to be retained, at least a six-nucleotide match to both a V gene segment and a J gene segment was required. A rearrangement counted as productive if the CDR3 had no stop codons and remained in frame with V and J, and every other rearrangement counted as non-productive. CDR3 was defined according to IMGT convention as the region running from the second conserved V-encoded cysteine to the conserved J-encoded phenylalanine. Sequences without an unambiguous match to a single V gene segment were excluded from the earlier analysis of 450 to 650 of the donors. An earlier analysis of about 590 of the donors classified V segments as functional when productive rearrangements were above 56.7% and as segregating when the standard deviation between donors was above 5%. A statistical classification framework was developed to diagnose cytomegalovirus status using the catalog of TCR beta chain sequences. V and J gene assignment, in a later analysis, came from comparing TCR nucleotide sequences with IMGT/GENE-DB human TR gene sequences. The TCRdist pipeline was used in a later analysis to assign CDR3 sequences and most-parsimonious VDJ recombination scenarios. In a later analysis, every TCR beta chain was defined by the combination of its CDR3 amino acid sequence and its V-gene family, and reads without a unique V-gene family were dropped. As a way to deal with suspected cross-contamination and a sequencing artifact, a later analysis dropped approximately 570 nucleotide sequences that were highly shared and had low generation probability. For each public chain, a later analysis derived a clonal expansion index from normalized ranks of inferred template counts within each repertoire. A later analysis computed generation probabilities with a VDJ recombination model fitted to out-of-frame rearrangements, and checked the results against IGoR. Hypergeometric tests were used in a later analysis to score TCR-TCR, TCR-HLA and TCR-CMV co-occurrence, with a repertoire-size bias correction applied to the TCR pairs. False discovery rates were estimated in a later analysis by permuting HLA or CMV assignments 20 times. In a later analysis, co-occurring TCRs were grouped with DBSCAN, and TCRdist sequence similarity was added when clustering was performed within HLA-allele-positive subsets. For co-occurrence clustering, repertoires with fewer than 30,000 or more than 120,000 public chains were excluded, along with a handful of repertoires with anomalous nucleotide sharing. TCRdb re-hosts the immuneACCESS table, in-frame sequences only. Its copies lack some clones; in the studies checked, an unresolved V gene accounts for under half of them, and the cause for the rest is not known. V and J calls and clone size are given by that table; D and trimming were obtained from the DNA. Counted in this sample were fewer than 250,000 clones; roughly 83% of them appeared once. The leading ten clones occupy roughly 1.5% of the sample.

Taken from the germline V gene, the CDR1 and CDR2 loops are MDHEN and SYDVKM. The V end loses 5 bases and the J end loses 3 bases, and a stretch of 16 bases separates them. Inclusive of the bounding cysteine and phenylalanine, the CDR3 is 16 residues long. Only the CDR3 portion is preserved as DNA: 48 bases, with reading frame beginning at the first base. This receptor was taken from a girl between 5 and 17 years old in good health and CMV-seronegative. The chain couples TRBV28 to TRBJ1-4, with TRBD1 perhaps the D gene, on 5 matching bases. Sequenced input: PBMCs. The CDR3 here reads CASSHDWGVSNEKLFF. The nucleotide sequence reads as follows: TGTGCCAGCAGTCACGATTGGGGGGTGTCTAATGAAAAACTGTTTTTT.